The source of this T cell receptor (beta chain) is a study of T cells in Graves' hyperthyroidism and ophthalmopathy (dated by TCRdb to the late 2010s). For the study in its entirety: Peripheral blood samples were taken at the time of initial diagnosis, prior to any treatment. Prospective prediction of ophthalmopathy was tested in an independent validation cohort of fewer than 20 hyperthyroidism patients and 17 patients who later progressed to ophthalmopathy. The 100 or so discovery patients were divided at random into training and test sets in a 7:3 ratio. The paper reports TCR Vbeta CDR3 sequencing of some 140 peripheral blood samples: some 44 ophthalmopathy, fewer than 80 hyperthyroidism and approximately 17 progressor patients. Following sampling, methimazole starting at 30 mg daily was given to hyperthyroidism patients, and high-dose intravenous methylprednisolone was given to ophthalmopathy patients. A discovery cohort of about a hundred patients, about 43 with Graves' ophthalmopathy and roughly 59 with stable Graves' hyperthyroidism, was used to find distinguishing TCR V-J signatures. In six Graves' hyperthyroidism patients, the study also compared T-cell repertoires from thyroid tissue with T-cell repertoires from blood. Overall results and qualifications from the work: In validation, the model predicted progression to ophthalmopathy with approximately 71% sensitivity and roughly 75% specificity, a median of roughly seven months before onset. Most expanded thyroid clonotypes (frequency above 0.001) were also detected in blood, suggesting blood repertoires may reflect thyroid immune responses. In cross-validation, a model built on a 13 V-J signature told ophthalmopathy apart from stable hyperthyroidism with under 90% sensitivity and approximately 84% specificity, and in testing the same model reached 80%/75%. Sample size was not statistically predetermined, and investigators were not blinded to group allocation.

On this clonotype itself: Its antigen is currently not known. A much larger clone is a single base away; this may be a read error.

From the cysteine through the phenylalanine, the CDR3 covers 14 amino acids. Solely the CDR3 DNA is kept, with 42 bases framed from the first base. From the germline V gene, CDR1 is SGHDT and CDR2 is YYEEEE. Ophthalmopathy patients had moderately to severely active disease, with a Clinical Activity Score of 3 or more, a NOSPECS grade of 4 or more, and a disease duration of less than 3 months. The study excluded patients with uncontrolled infections, other autoimmune diseases, pregnancy or lactation. Clinical symptoms, serum thyroxine and TRAb, thyroid ultrasound, and orbital computed tomography formed the basis for the diagnoses. PBMCs were separated from roughly 10 ml of fresh peripheral blood using Ficoll-Paque density gradient centrifugation. Total RNA was extracted with Trizol reagent, and quality was checked on an Agilent 2100 Bioanalyzer. The TCR beta CDR3 regions were amplified from RNA transcripts. The first round of RT-PCR for the TCR CDR3 was performed with the HTBI primer set and the Qiagen OneStep RT-PCR kit. Libraries were constructed in a second round of multiplex PCR, after which size selection and purification were performed. Paired-end sequencing of the libraries was performed with 100 bp reads on an Illumina HiSeq2000. In the authors' own workflow: SOAPnuke was used to process the raw data, with reads discarded if the reads contained adapters or uncalled bases, had a mean Phred below 15, or lacked an exact constant-primer or identifier match. High-quality paired reads were merged using COPE v1.2.5, and each unique nucleotide sequence was defined as a clonotype. MiTCR v1.1 was used to align clonotypes to the IMGT TRBV, TRBD and TRBJ reference segments. Analysis was restricted to V-J combinations with a frequency above 0.0001, which covered about 99% of repertoires. A TCS score was defined as the ratio of F50 (clonal expansion) to E x V (chaos), with BLOSUM62-based TCRdist applied between CDR3 peptides within each V-J. Welch's t-statistics and random forest reduced fewer than 550 V-J features to 13, which were used in a naive Bayes classifier (R e1071). The public reads were run again by TCRdb, first through fastp at Q25 and then through MiXCR, and only productive beta chains were kept. CDR3 protein sequences are deduplicated, and each keeps its most common genes and DNA. TCRdb's processing, not the authors' own work, is the source of the V and J calls. A total of hundreds of thousands of distinct CDR3 sequences appear in this sample, around 20% of them only once. Over 55% of the sample comes from the top ten.

This TCR came from a man aged 30 to 39 with Graves' ophthalmopathy. The source material was blood. The chain is encoded by TRBV5-6 joined to TRBJ2-1, with 7 bases aligning to TRBD2. CDR3 region: CTSSLREVYNEQFF. The base sequence is TGTACCAGCAGCTTACGGGAGGTTTACAATGAGCAGTTCTTC.